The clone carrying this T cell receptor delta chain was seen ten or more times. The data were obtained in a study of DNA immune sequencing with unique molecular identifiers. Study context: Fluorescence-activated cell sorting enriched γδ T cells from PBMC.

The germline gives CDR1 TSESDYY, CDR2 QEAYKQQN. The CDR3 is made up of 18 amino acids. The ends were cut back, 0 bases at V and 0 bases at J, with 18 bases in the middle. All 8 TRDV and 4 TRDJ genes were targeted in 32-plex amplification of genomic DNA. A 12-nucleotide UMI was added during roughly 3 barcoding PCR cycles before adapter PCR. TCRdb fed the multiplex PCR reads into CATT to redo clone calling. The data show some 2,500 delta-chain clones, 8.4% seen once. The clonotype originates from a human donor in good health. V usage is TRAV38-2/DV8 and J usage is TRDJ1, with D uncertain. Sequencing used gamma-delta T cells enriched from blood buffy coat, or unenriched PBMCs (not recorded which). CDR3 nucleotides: TGTGCTTATAGGAGCGCGGGAGGTGGGTCACTGTACACCGATAAACTCATCTTT. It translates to CAYRSAGGGSLYTDKLIF.